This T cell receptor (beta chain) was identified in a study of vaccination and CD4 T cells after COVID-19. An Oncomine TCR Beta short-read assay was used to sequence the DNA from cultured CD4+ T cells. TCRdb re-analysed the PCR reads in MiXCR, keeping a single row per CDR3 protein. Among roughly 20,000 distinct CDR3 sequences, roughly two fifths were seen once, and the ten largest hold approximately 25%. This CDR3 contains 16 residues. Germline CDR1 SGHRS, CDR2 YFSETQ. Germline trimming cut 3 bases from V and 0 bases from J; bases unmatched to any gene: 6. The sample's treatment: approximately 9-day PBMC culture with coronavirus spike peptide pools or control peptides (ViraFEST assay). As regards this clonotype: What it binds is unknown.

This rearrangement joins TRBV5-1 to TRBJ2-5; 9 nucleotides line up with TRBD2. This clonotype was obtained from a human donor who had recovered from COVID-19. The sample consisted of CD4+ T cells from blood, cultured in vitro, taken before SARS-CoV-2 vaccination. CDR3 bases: TGCGCCAGCAGCTCGGCGAGCGGGGGGAACCAAGAGACCCAGTACTTC. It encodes CASSSASGGNQETQYF. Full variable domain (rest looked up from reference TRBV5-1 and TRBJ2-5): KAGVTQTPRYLIKTRGQQVTLSCSPISGHRSVSWYQQTPGQGLQFLFEYFSETQRNKGNFPGRFSGRQFSNSRSEMNVSTLELGDSALYLCASSSASGGNQETQYFGPGTRLLVL.